The clone carrying this TCR beta chain was counted once. The data belong to a study of blood T cell repertoires in COVID-19. J gave up 6 bases and V 4 bases, and 4 bases lay outside the gene matches. Germline CDR1 SGHRS, CDR2 YFSETQ. CDR3 length: 12 amino acids. Repertoires were generated with immunoSEQ multiplex PCR, while TCRdb's copy carries only in-frame clones and drops some. The sample consists of roughly 440,000 clones, around 89% of them appearing once. The receptor's source is a woman aged 45-65 years with COVID-19, enrolled during active disease. The chain combines TRBV5-1 with TRBJ2-7, with 7 positions matching TRBD1. Sequenced material: peripheral blood. The CDR3 sequence is CASSPGGPEQYF. As DNA, the CDR3 is TGCGCCAGCAGCCCAGGGGGACCCGAGCAGTACTTC.